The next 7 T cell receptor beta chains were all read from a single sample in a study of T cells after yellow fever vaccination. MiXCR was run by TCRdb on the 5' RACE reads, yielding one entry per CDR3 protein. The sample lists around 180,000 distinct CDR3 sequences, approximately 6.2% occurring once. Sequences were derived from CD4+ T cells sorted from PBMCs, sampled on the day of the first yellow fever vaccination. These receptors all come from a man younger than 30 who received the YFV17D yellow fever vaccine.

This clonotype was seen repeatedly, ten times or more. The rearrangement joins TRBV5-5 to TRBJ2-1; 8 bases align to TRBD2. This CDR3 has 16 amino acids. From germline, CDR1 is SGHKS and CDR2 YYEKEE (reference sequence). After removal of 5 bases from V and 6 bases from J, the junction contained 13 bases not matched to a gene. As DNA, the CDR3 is TGTGCCAGCAGTCTCTCTCGCGGGGGGAGCGGCAATGAGCAGTTCTTC. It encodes CASSLSRGGSGNEQFF.

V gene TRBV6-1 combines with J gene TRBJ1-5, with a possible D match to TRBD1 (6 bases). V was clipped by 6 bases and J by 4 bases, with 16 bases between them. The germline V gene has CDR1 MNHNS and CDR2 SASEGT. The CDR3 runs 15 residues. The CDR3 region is CASRDSLRENQPQHF. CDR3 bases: TGTGCCAGCAGGGACAGTTTAAGGGAAAATCAGCCCCAGCATTTT.

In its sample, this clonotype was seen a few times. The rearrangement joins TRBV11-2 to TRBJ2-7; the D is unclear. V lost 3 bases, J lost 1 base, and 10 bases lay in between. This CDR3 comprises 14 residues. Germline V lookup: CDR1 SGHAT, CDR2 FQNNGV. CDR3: CASSFNSFSYEQYF. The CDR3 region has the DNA TGTGCCAGCAGCTTCAACAGTTTTTCCTACGAGCAGTACTTC. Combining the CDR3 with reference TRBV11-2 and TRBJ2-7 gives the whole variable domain EAGVAQSPRYKIIEKRQSVAFWCNPISGHATLYWYQQILGQGPKLLIQFQNNGVVDDSQLPKDRFSAERLKGVDSTLKIQPAKLEDSAVYLCASSFNSFSYEQYFGPGTRLTVT.

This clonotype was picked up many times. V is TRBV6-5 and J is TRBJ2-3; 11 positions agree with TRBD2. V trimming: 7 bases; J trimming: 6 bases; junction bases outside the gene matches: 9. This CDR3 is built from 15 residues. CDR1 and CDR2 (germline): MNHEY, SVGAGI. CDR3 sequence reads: CASNRLAGGADTQYF. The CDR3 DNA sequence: TGTGCCAGCAACAGGCTAGCGGGGGGCGCGGATACGCAGTATTTT.

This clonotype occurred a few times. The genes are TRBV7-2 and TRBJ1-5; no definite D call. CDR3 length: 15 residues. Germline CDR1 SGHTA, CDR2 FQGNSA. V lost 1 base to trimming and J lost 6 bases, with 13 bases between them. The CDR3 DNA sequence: TGTGCCAGCAGCTTAGATTTAAGTTTAGGTCAGCCCCAGCATTTT. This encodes CASSLDLSLGQPQHF.

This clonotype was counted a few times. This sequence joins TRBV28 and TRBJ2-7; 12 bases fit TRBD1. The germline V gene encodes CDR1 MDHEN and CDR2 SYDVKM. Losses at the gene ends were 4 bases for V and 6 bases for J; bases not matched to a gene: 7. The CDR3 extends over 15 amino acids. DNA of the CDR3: TGTGCCAGCAGTTCCGAGGGACAGGGGGCAATCGAGCAGTACGTC. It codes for CASSSEGQGAIEQYV.

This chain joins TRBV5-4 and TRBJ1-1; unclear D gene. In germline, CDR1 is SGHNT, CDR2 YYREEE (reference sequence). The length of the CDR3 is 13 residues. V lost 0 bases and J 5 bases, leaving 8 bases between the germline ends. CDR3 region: CASSLGGPTEAFF. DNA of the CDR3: TGTGCCAGCAGCTTGGGTGGTCCAACTGAAGCTTTCTTT.